These 13 T cell receptor beta chains were all obtained from the same sample, sequenced in a study of T cells expressing NK-cell markers. TCRdb re-called the 5' RACE reads and shows each CDR3 protein once, DNA omitted. The table for this sample gives 550,000 to 600,000 distinct CDR3 sequences. Sequenced sample: blood T cells: a sorted CD56 or NKG2C T cell subset, CD4+ or CD8+ T cells, or bulk PBMC T cells (not recorded which). These receptors were collected from a man between 18 and 35 years old in good health.

V usage is TRBV6-5 and J usage is TRBJ1-2. The CDR3 runs 15 residues. Germline-derived CDR1 and CDR2 are MNHEY and SVGAGI. The CDR3 loop reads CASSYNLWENYGYTF.

The gene calls are TRBV7-9 and TRBJ2-7; TCRdb calls TRBD2, which cannot be checked without DNA. CDR3 length equals 14 residues. Germline CDR1 reads SEHNR; CDR2 reads FQNEAQ (reference sequence). CDR3: CASSLEGPSYEQYF.

V usage is TRBV15 and J usage is TRBJ2-3; TCRdb indicates TRBD2, and absent DNA this call remains unverified. Per the germline V gene, CDR1 is LNHNV and CDR2 is YYDKDF (reference sequence). This CDR3 has 15 amino acids. The chain's CDR3 is CATSREQRTSDTQYF.

The chain uses TRBV7-9 and TRBJ1-4; TCRdb indicates TRBD1, and absent DNA this call remains unverified. The CDR3 sequence is 13 residues long. Germline assignment: CDR1 SEHNR and CDR2 FQNEAQ (reference sequence). The CDR3 loop reads CASSFGRGEKLFF.

The chain links TRBV6-5 to TRBJ1-5; TCRdb's assignment of TRBD1 cannot be checked, as there is no DNA. Germline CDR1 and CDR2: MNHEY and SVGAGI. CDR3 length equals 16 residues. The CDR3 sequence is CASSYSTPDSNQPQHF.

The chain couples TRBV5-4 to TRBJ2-1. The CDR3 is 13 amino acids. Germline V lookup: CDR1 SGHNT, CDR2 YYREEE (reference sequence). The CDR3 region is CASSEVLYNEQFF.

This chain connects TRBV28 to TRBJ2-3; TCRdb picks TRBD1, but there is no DNA to check that call. This CDR3 comprises 14 residues. Germline CDR1 reads MDHEN; CDR2 reads SYDVKM. CDR3 in amino acids: CASTGRQGPDTQYF. Combining the CDR3 with reference TRBV28 and TRBJ2-3 gives the whole variable domain DVKVTQSSRYLVKRTGEKVFLECVQDMDHENMFWYRQDPGLGLRLIYFSYDVKMKEKGDIPEGYSVSREKKERFSLILESASTNQTSMYLCASTGRQGPDTQYFGPGTRLTVL.

J is TRBJ2-2 and V is TRBV7-8; TCRdb picks TRBD1, but there is no DNA to check that call. CDR1 is SGHVS and CDR2 is FQNEAQ in the germline V gene. CDR3 length equals 15 residues. This CDR3 reads CASSMGGVNTGELFF.

This chain connects TRBV7-9 to TRBJ2-3; TCRdb's D call of TRBD1 is untestable without DNA. Germline lookup yields CDR1 SEHNR and CDR2 FQNEAQ (reference sequence). The CDR3 contains 14 residues. The CDR3 region is CASEDRGTTDTQYF.

V is TRBV27 and J is TRBJ2-3. This CDR3 is 13 amino acids long. Germline CDR1 is MNHEY and CDR2 is SMNVEV (reference sequence). This chain's CDR3 is CASRMLSTDTQYF.

V gene TRBV15 combines with J gene TRBJ2-3; the D gene TCRdb calls, TRBD2, cannot be checked with no DNA. In germline, CDR1 is LNHNV, CDR2 YYDKDF (reference sequence). The CDR3 sequence is 16 residues long. The CDR3: CATSSSGRLVPDTQYF.

The rearrangement joins TRBV10-3 to TRBJ1-1; the TRBD1 assignment by TCRdb is unverifiable without DNA. Germline-derived CDR1 and CDR2 are ENHRY and SYGVKD. The CDR3 is 13 amino acids. The CDR3 sequence is CAIREGVGTEAFF.

The chain joins TRBV5-1 to TRBJ1-2. The CDR3 totals 14 residues. Germline CDR1 and CDR2: SGHRS and YFSETQ. This CDR3 is CASSLVGRASGYTF.